The present TCR beta chain was sequenced within a study of blood T cell repertoires in COVID-19. Profiled with immunoSEQ multiplex PCR; TCRdb holds only in-frame clones, not every one. The repertoire has about 480,000 clones, 75% to 90% of them found once; the top ten carry approximately 8.3%. CDR1 and CDR2 (germline): SGHRS, YFSETQ. CDR3 length: 18 amino acids. Trimming cost V 3 bases and J 3 bases; bases outside gene matches: 11. The receptor was derived from a woman aged 60-75 years who had recovered from COVID-19. V gene TRBV5-1 combines with J gene TRBJ2-2; TRBD2 matches at 10 bases. The specimen was PBMCs or T cells enriched from blood (not recorded which). CDR3 in amino acids: CASSWSGTSVRDTGELFF. The CDR3 DNA reads as TGCGCCAGCAGCTGGTCCGGGACTAGCGTTCGGGACACCGGGGAGCTGTTTTTT. Full variable domain (remainder filled in from reference TRBV5-1 and TRBJ2-2): KAGVTQTPRYLIKTRGQQVTLSCSPISGHRSVSWYQQTPGQGLQFLFEYFSETQRNKGNFPGRFSGRQFSNSRSEMNVSTLELGDSALYLCASSWSGTSVRDTGELFFGEGSRLTVL.